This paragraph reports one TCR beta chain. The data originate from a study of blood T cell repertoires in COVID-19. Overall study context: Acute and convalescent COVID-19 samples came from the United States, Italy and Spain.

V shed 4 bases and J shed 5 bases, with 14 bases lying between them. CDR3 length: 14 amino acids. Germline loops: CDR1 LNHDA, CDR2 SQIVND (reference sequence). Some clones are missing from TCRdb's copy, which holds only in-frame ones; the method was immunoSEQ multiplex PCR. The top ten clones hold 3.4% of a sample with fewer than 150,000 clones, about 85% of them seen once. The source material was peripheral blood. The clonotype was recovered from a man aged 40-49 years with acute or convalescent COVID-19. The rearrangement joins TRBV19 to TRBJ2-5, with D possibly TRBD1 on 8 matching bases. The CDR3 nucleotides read TGTGCCAGTAGTACTTACAGGGGGGGTGAGACCCAGTACTTC. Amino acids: CASSTYRGGETQYF.